A selection of T cell receptor beta chains follows, all from one sample in a study of prognosis after radiotherapy for stage I lung cancer. One entry per CDR3 protein, called by TCRdb with MiXCR from the multiplex PCR reads. Of around 15,000 distinct CDR3 sequences in the sample, about 17% were seen once. This specimen was PBMCs, taken before or after stereotactic body radiation therapy (not recorded which). The source is a donor aged 50 or older with non-small cell lung cancer. The CDR3 runs from the conserved cysteine through the conserved F or W. D genes are given only for firm matches. Part of the rows lack a size; the others show once, few, many or a class for expanded clones.

d_gene: .
v_gene: TRBV10-3
abundance: many
j_gene: TRBJ2-3
CDR3aa: CAISARDTDTQYF
CDR3nt: TGTGCCATCAGTGCTAGGGACACAGATACGCAGTATTTT

d_gene: .
v_gene: TRBV30
abundance: many
j_gene: TRBJ1-3
CDR3aa: CAWKKSGNTIYF
CDR3nt: TGTGCCTGGAAGAAATCTGGAAACACCATATATTTT

d_gene: .
v_gene: TRBV28
abundance: many
j_gene: TRBJ2-1
CDR3aa: CASSITRVLFF
CDR3nt: TGTGCCAGCAGTATAACTCGGGTATTGTTCTTC

d_gene: .
v_gene: TRBV5-1
abundance: many
j_gene: TRBJ2-3
CDR3aa: CASSFQTDTQYF
CDR3nt: TGCGCCAGCAGCTTCCAGACAGATACGCAGTATTTT

d_gene: TRBD2
v_gene: TRBV7-9
abundance: many
j_gene: TRBJ2-3
CDR3aa: CASNRGLASDTQYF
CDR3nt: TGTGCCAGCAACCGCGGACTAGCTTCAGATACGCAGTATTTT

d_gene: .
v_gene: TRBV6-5
abundance: many
j_gene: TRBJ1-3
CDR3aa: CASSYRPGNSGNTIYF
CDR3nt: TGTGCCAGCAGTTACAGACCGGGTAACTCTGGAAACACCATATATTTT

d_gene: TRBD2
v_gene: TRBV4-1
abundance: many
j_gene: TRBJ2-7
CDR3aa: CASSQDFQTSGSHEQYF
CDR3nt: TGCGCCAGCAGCCAAGACTTCCAGACTAGCGGGAGTCACGAGCAGTACTTC

d_gene: .
v_gene: TRBV6-1
abundance: many
j_gene: TRBJ1-3
CDR3aa: CASSQDASGNTIYF
CDR3nt: TGTGCCAGCAGTCAGGACGCCTCTGGAAACACCATATATTTT

d_gene: TRBD2
v_gene: TRBV20-1
abundance: many
j_gene: TRBJ2-5
CDR3aa: CSARDWDNAGTSGAETQYF
CDR3nt: TGCAGTGCTAGAGATTGGGACAACGCCGGGACTAGCGGCGCGGAGACCCAGTACTTC

d_gene: .
v_gene: TRBV4-2
abundance: many
j_gene: TRBJ2-1
CDR3aa: CASSQEDSLLPLSSYNEQFF
CDR3nt: TGTGCCAGCAGCCAAGAGGACTCACTATTACCACTCAGCTCCTACAATGAGCAGTTCTTC

d_gene: .
v_gene: TRBV12-3/TRBV12-4
abundance: many
j_gene: TRBJ1-5
CDR3aa: CASKLGGAGQPQHF
CDR3nt: TGTGCCAGCAAGCTCGGGGGGGCAGGACAGCCCCAGCATTTT

d_gene: TRBD2
v_gene: TRBV13
abundance: many
j_gene: TRBJ2-3
CDR3aa: CASKGRETKYTDTQYF
CDR3nt: TGTGCCAGCAAAGGGAGGGAGACCAAATACACAGATACGCAGTATTTT

d_gene: .
v_gene: TRBV3-1
abundance: many
j_gene: TRBJ2-3
CDR3aa: CASSPDSSSRADTQYF
CDR3nt: TGTGCCAGCAGCCCCGACTCCTCTTCCCGCGCAGATACGCAGTATTTT

d_gene: .
v_gene: TRBV19
abundance: many
j_gene: TRBJ2-5
CDR3aa: CASSILGGTGGTQYF
CDR3nt: TGTGCCAGTAGTATTTTAGGCGGGACGGGTGGGACCCAGTACTTC

d_gene: TRBD2
v_gene: TRBV3-1
abundance: many
j_gene: TRBJ2-5
CDR3aa: CASSQDTTSGSKETQYF
CDR3nt: TGTGCCAGCAGCCAAGATACGACTAGCGGGAGTAAAGAGACCCAGTACTTC

d_gene: TRBD1
v_gene: TRBV20-1
abundance: many
j_gene: TRBJ2-1
CDR3aa: CSAPTGGDWYNEQFF
CDR3nt: TGCAGTGCTCCTACAGGGGGCGACTGGTACAATGAGCAGTTCTTC

d_gene: .
v_gene: TRBV6-4
abundance: many
j_gene: TRBJ1-5
CDR3aa: CASETEAQHF
CDR3nt: TGTGCCAGCGAGACCGAAGCCCAGCATTTT

d_gene: TRBD1
v_gene: TRBV6-5
abundance: many
j_gene: TRBJ2-7
CDR3aa: CASSSGQGVSHEQYF
CDR3nt: TGTGCCAGCAGTTCGGGACAGGGAGTCTCCCACGAGCAGTACTTC

d_gene: .
v_gene: TRBV11-1
abundance: many
j_gene: TRBJ2-1
CDR3aa: CASGAGPFAGSTLKYNEQFF
CDR3nt: TGTGCCAGCGGGGCGGGTCCGTTTGCGGGGAGCACCCTAAAATACAATGAGCAGTTCTTC

d_gene: .
v_gene: TRBV3-1
abundance: many
j_gene: TRBJ2-5
CDR3aa: CASSHLGETQYF
CDR3nt: TGTGCCAGCAGCCACCTGGGAGAGACCCAGTACTTC

d_gene: TRBD1
v_gene: TRBV18
abundance: many
j_gene: TRBJ2-5
CDR3aa: CASSTDREFVETQYF
CDR3nt: TGTGCCAGCTCAACAGACAGGGAGTTCGTAGAGACCCAGTACTTC

d_gene: TRBD2
v_gene: TRBV4-1
abundance: many
j_gene: TRBJ2-1
CDR3aa: CASSPGLAEAINNEQFF
CDR3nt: TGCGCCAGCAGCCCCGGACTAGCTGAAGCTATTAACAATGAGCAGTTCTTC

d_gene: .
v_gene: TRBV6-2/TRBV6-3
abundance: .
j_gene: TRBJ2-1
CDR3aa: CASSYGSSIWNNEQFF
CDR3nt: TGTGCCAGCAGTTACGGGTCTAGTATTTGGAACAATGAGCAGTTCTTC

d_gene: TRBD2
v_gene: TRBV6-2/TRBV6-3
abundance: many
j_gene: TRBJ2-2
CDR3aa: CASSYEGSGARPAGELFF
CDR3nt: TGTGCCAGCAGTTACGAGGGTAGCGGGGCCCGACCCGCCGGGGAGCTGTTTTTT

d_gene: TRBD2
v_gene: TRBV28
abundance: .
j_gene: TRBJ2-2
CDR3aa: CASTSRVAGTNGVAGELFF
CDR3nt: TGTGCCAGCACCTCGCGGGTAGCGGGGACAAATGGGGTCGCCGGGGAGCTGTTTTTT

d_gene: TRBD1
v_gene: TRBV19
abundance: many
j_gene: TRBJ1-1
CDR3aa: CASSSRQGAIGTEAFF
CDR3nt: TGTGCCAGTAGTTCCAGACAGGGGGCTATCGGGACTGAAGCTTTCTTT

d_gene: TRBD2
v_gene: TRBV4-1
abundance: many
j_gene: TRBJ2-1
CDR3aa: CASSRGLENNEQFF
CDR3nt: TGCGCCAGCAGCCGGGGACTAGAGAACAATGAGCAGTTCTTC

d_gene: TRBD2
v_gene: TRBV20-1
abundance: many
j_gene: TRBJ2-2
CDR3aa: CSARDLTGGRTGELFF
CDR3nt: TGCAGTGCTAGAGATTTGACGGGAGGGAGGACCGGGGAGCTGTTTTTT

d_gene: .
v_gene: TRBV6-1
abundance: .
j_gene: TRBJ2-7
CDR3aa: CASSEYRLVGRSYEQYF
CDR3nt: TGTGCCAGCAGTGAGTATCGTTTGGTAGGGCGGTCCTACGAGCAGTACTTC

d_gene: .
v_gene: TRBV10-3
abundance: few
j_gene: TRBJ1-1
CDR3aa: CAISESRQGYTEAFF
CDR3nt: TGTGCCATCAGTGAGTCGAGGCAGGGGTACACTGAAGCTTTCTTT

d_gene: .
v_gene: TRBV6-2/TRBV6-3
abundance: many
j_gene: TRBJ2-5
CDR3aa: CASSYPGDTGWETQYF
CDR3nt: TGTGCCAGCAGTTACCCCGGGGATACAGGGTGGGAGACCCAGTACTTC

d_gene: TRBD1
v_gene: TRBV6-1
abundance: many
j_gene: TRBJ2-3
CDR3aa: CASRGLTGFMDTQYF
CDR3nt: TGTGCCAGCAGAGGGCTGACAGGGTTTATGGATACGCAGTATTTT

d_gene: .
v_gene: TRBV29-1
abundance: many
j_gene: TRBJ1-1
CDR3aa: CSVEDAEAFF
CDR3nt: TGCAGCGTTGAGGACGCTGAAGCTTTCTTT

d_gene: TRBD2
v_gene: TRBV20-1
abundance: .
j_gene: TRBJ2-7
CDR3aa: CSASAGGISEQYF
CDR3nt: TGCAGTGCTAGTGCGGGAGGGATTTCCGAGCAGTACTTC

d_gene: .
v_gene: TRBV27
abundance: .
j_gene: TRBJ1-5
CDR3aa: CASSIRDWEEPQHF
CDR3nt: TGTGCCAGCAGTATCCGCGACTGGGAGGAGCCCCAGCACTTT

d_gene: .
v_gene: TRBV7-9
abundance: many
j_gene: TRBJ1-1
CDR3aa: CASSDLTARTEAFF
CDR3nt: TGTGCCAGCAGCGATTTGACAGCGAGGACTGAAGCTTTCTTT

d_gene: .
v_gene: TRBV19
abundance: many
j_gene: TRBJ1-1
CDR3aa: CASSPRAGRFRGGEAFF
CDR3nt: TGTGCCAGTAGTCCCCGGGCAGGGCGATTCCGGGGAGGGGAAGCTTTCTTT

d_gene: .
v_gene: TRBV13
abundance: many
j_gene: TRBJ2-3
CDR3aa: CASSPRTSTDTQYF
CDR3nt: TGTGCCAGCAGCCCTCGGACTAGCACAGATACGCAGTATTTT

d_gene: TRBD1
v_gene: TRBV18
abundance: many
j_gene: TRBJ1-2
CDR3aa: CASSPGTGGYGYTF
CDR3nt: TGTGCCAGCTCACCCGGGACAGGGGGGTACGGCTACACCTTC

d_gene: TRBD1
v_gene: TRBV12-3/TRBV12-4
abundance: many
j_gene: TRBJ1-2
CDR3aa: CASSLRQGGNYGYTF
CDR3nt: TGTGCCAGCAGCTTGCGACAGGGGGGTAACTATGGCTACACCTTC

d_gene: .
v_gene: TRBV9
abundance: many
j_gene: TRBJ2-3
CDR3aa: CASSVVVSSHADTQYF
CDR3nt: TGTGCCAGCAGCGTAGTTGTTAGTTCTCATGCGGATACGCAGTATTTT

d_gene: .
v_gene: TRBV18
abundance: many
j_gene: TRBJ2-2
CDR3aa: CASSPPGLRGTGELFF
CDR3nt: TGTGCCAGCTCACCACCGGGTCTACGAGGGACCGGGGAGCTGTTTTTT

d_gene: TRBD1
v_gene: TRBV24-1
abundance: many
j_gene: TRBJ2-3
CDR3aa: CATSDPTGTVGADTQYF
CDR3nt: TGTGCCACCAGTGATCCAACCGGGACAGTAGGGGCAGATACGCAGTATTTT

d_gene: .
v_gene: TRBV20-1
abundance: many
j_gene: TRBJ2-1
CDR3aa: CSAGPHEQFF
CDR3nt: TGCAGTGCGGGACCCCATGAGCAGTTCTTC

d_gene: TRBD1
v_gene: TRBV28
abundance: many
j_gene: TRBJ2-3
CDR3aa: CASTPGTGLSDTQYF
CDR3nt: TGTGCCAGCACCCCCGGGACAGGGCTCTCAGATACGCAGTATTTT

d_gene: TRBD1
v_gene: TRBV2
abundance: many
j_gene: TRBJ1-2
CDR3aa: CASSDWTGGDYGYTF
CDR3nt: TGTGCCAGCAGTGATTGGACAGGGGGGGACTATGGCTACACCTTC

d_gene: .
v_gene: TRBV7-2
abundance: many
j_gene: TRBJ1-2
CDR3aa: CASSQDSYGHTF
CDR3nt: TGTGCCAGCAGCCAAGACAGCTATGGCCACACCTTC

d_gene: .
v_gene: TRBV6-1
abundance: many
j_gene: TRBJ2-1
CDR3aa: CASRPRLYSNNEQFF
CDR3nt: TGTGCCAGCAGACCACGACTATATAGTAACAATGAGCAGTTCTTC

d_gene: .
v_gene: TRBV7-2
abundance: many
j_gene: TRBJ2-2
CDR3aa: CASSLVAGWAGELFF
CDR3nt: TGTGCCAGCAGCTTAGTTGCGGGGTGGGCCGGGGAGCTGTTTTTT

d_gene: .
v_gene: TRBV20-1
abundance: many
j_gene: TRBJ1-5
CDR3aa: CSASSPGSNQPQHF
CDR3nt: TGCAGTGCTTCCTCGCCCGGTAGCAATCAGCCCCAGCATTTT

d_gene: TRBD2
v_gene: TRBV6-1
abundance: many
j_gene: TRBJ2-5
CDR3aa: CASTGLAGPKGETQYF
CDR3nt: TGTGCCAGTACGGGACTAGCGGGCCCAAAGGGGGAGACCCAGTACTTC

d_gene: .
v_gene: TRBV6-2/TRBV6-3
abundance: many
j_gene: TRBJ2-3
CDR3aa: CASSLLWADTQYF
CDR3nt: TGTGCCAGCAGTTTACTATGGGCGGATACGCAGTATTTT

d_gene: TRBD2
v_gene: TRBV7-9
abundance: .
j_gene: TRBJ2-3
CDR3aa: CASSRDAAGAADTQYF
CDR3nt: TGTGCCAGCAGCCGAGACGCAGCGGGAGCGGCAGATACGCAGTATTTT

d_gene: TRBD1
v_gene: TRBV6-1
abundance: many
j_gene: TRBJ1-2
CDR3aa: CASTLDRVNGYTF
CDR3nt: TGTGCCAGCACCTTGGACAGGGTGAATGGCTACACCTTC

d_gene: TRBD2
v_gene: TRBV4-3
abundance: many
j_gene: TRBJ2-1
CDR3aa: CASSPGLAVYNEQFF
CDR3nt: TGCGCCAGCAGCCCGGGACTAGCAGTTTACAATGAGCAGTTCTTC

d_gene: TRBD1
v_gene: TRBV4-2
abundance: many
j_gene: TRBJ2-1
CDR3aa: CASSWGQGPNNEQFF
CDR3nt: TGTGCCAGCAGCTGGGGACAGGGACCAAACAATGAGCAGTTCTTC

d_gene: TRBD2
v_gene: TRBV15
abundance: many
j_gene: TRBJ2-3
CDR3aa: CATSREGLAGSDTQYF
CDR3nt: TGTGCCACCAGCAGAGAGGGGCTAGCGGGGTCAGATACGCAGTATTTT

d_gene: .
v_gene: TRBV5-1
abundance: many
j_gene: TRBJ2-3
CDR3aa: CASSLTESTDTQYF
CDR3nt: TGCGCCAGCAGCTTGACAGAGAGCACAGATACGCAGTATTTT

d_gene: .
v_gene: TRBV4-3
abundance: many
j_gene: TRBJ2-5
CDR3aa: CASSPGRRETQYF
CDR3nt: TGCGCCAGCAGCCCAGGGCGGCGAGAGACCCAGTACTTC